This T cell receptor beta chain came from a study of CD8 T cells in Susac syndrome. The RNA, roughly 0.45 to 1 ug, was put through reverse transcription using random hexamers. Amplification of TCR beta CDR3 across 54 Vbeta and 13 Jbeta was performed with immunoSEQ multiplex PCR. TCRdb reanalysed the immunoSEQ multiplex PCR reads using MiXCR and keeps one entry per CDR3 protein. The table lists 200,000 to 300,000 distinct CDR3 sequences, 90% to 97% of them singletons. Purification of the CD8+ and CD4+ T cells relied on negative isolation, and TEMRA cells underwent FACS enrichment. V lost 4 bases and J lost 3; bases outside the gene matches: 6. Germline assignment: CDR1 LGHDT and CDR2 YNNKEL (reference sequence). The CDR3 consists of 15 residues.

The sequence derives from a human donor with Susac syndrome. V is TRBV3-1 and J is TRBJ1-5, with 7 bases fitting TRBD1. Sequencing input: CD4+ T cells from PBMCs. The CDR3 nucleotides are TGTGCCAGCAGCCTGGGACAGATTAACAATCAGCCCCAGCATTTT. This translates into CASSLGQINNQPQHF.